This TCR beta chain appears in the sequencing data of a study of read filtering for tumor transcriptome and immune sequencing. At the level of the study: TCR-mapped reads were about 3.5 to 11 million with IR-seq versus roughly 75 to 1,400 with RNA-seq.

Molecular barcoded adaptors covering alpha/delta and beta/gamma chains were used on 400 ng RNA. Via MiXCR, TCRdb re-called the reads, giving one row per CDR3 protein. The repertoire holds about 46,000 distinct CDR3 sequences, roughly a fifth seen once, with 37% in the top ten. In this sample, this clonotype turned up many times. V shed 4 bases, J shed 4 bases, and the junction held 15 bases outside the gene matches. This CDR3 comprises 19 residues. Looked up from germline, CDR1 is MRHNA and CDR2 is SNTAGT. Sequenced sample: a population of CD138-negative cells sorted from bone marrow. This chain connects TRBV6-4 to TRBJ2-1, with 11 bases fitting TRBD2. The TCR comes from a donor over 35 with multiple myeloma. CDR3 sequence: CASSVSRNRGTSGYNEQFF. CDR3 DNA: TGTGCCAGCAGTGTTAGTCGTAATCGAGGGACTAGCGGATACAATGAGCAGTTCTTC.